The 15 T cell receptor beta chains presented below share a single source sample, sequenced in a study of shared clonotypes between healthy human individuals. Data came from immunoSEQ multiplex PCR; TCRdb stores just in-frame clones and leaves some out. The repertoire consists of about 600,000 clones, with roughly 97% occurring once and the leading ten covering 0.045% to 0.07%. Material for sequencing was naive CD4+ T cells sorted from blood. As to subset: CD45RA+ positively selected. The receptors stem from a woman in her twenties or thirties in good health.

V gene TRBV13 combines with J gene TRBJ1-5; D gene unclear. Germline V CDR1 and CDR2: PRHDT, FYEKMQ (reference sequence). Trimming stripped 5 bases from V and 4 bases from J, with 12 bases between. The CDR3 is made up of 14 amino acids. CDR3 sequence reads: CASSARTENQPQHF. CDR3 nucleotide sequence: TGTGCCAGCAGCGCCCGGACGGAGAATCAGCCCCAGCATTTT.

The V and J genes are TRBV4-2 and TRBJ2-6; the D gene could be TRBD1 or TRBD2 (6 bases each). This CDR3 comprises 17 residues. CDR1 is LGHNA and CDR2 is YNFKEQ in the germline V gene. Trimming removed 0 bases from V and 0 bases from J, with 9 bases in between. The CDR3 loop is CASSQEGGPSGANVLTF. CDR3 bases: TGTGCCAGCAGCCAAGAAGGGGGGCCCTCTGGGGCCAACGTCCTGACTTTC.

This clone was picked up one time. In DNA form, the CDR3 reads TGTGCCAGCAGCTGGACAGGGGGCATGCGGGGTGAAAAACTGTTTTTT. Protein sequence: CASSWTGGMRGEKLFF. The J gene is TRBJ1-4, the V gene TRBV7-9, with 11 bases that match TRBD1. The V and J ends lost 4 bases and 7 bases, in that order; junction bases with no gene match: 8. The CDR3 extends over 16 amino acids. Looked up from germline, CDR1 is SEHNR and CDR2 is FQNEAQ (reference sequence). Full variable domain (outside the CDR3, taken from reference TRBV7-9 and TRBJ1-4): DTGVSQNPRHKITKRGQNVTFRCDPISEHNRLYWYRQTLGQGPEFLTYFQNEAQLEKSRLLSDRFSAERPKGSFSTLEIQRTEQGDSAMYLCASSWTGGMRGEKLFFGSGTQLSVL.

The chain links TRBV5-6 to TRBJ2-1, with D hard to call. This CDR3 region has 16 residues. V lost 0 bases and J lost 5, with 15 bases in between. Germline V gene data show CDR1 as SGHDT and CDR2 as YYEEEE. The CDR3 DNA is TGTGCCAGCAGCTTGGCCGTTGGAGTTACCAACAATGAGCAGTTCTTC. It encodes CASSLAVGVTNNEQFF.

Points on this clone: The sample has other DNA sequences that encode this CDR3 too. CDR3 sequence (DNA): TGTGCCAGCAGTTTGACAGGGGTCTCCTACGAGCAGTACTTC. It translates to CASSLTGVSYEQYF. This chain links TRBV28 with TRBJ2-7; the match to TRBD1 covers 8 bases. There are 14 residues in the CDR3. Trimming cost V 3 bases and J 0 bases; bases outside gene matches: 1. Germline V CDR1 and CDR2: MDHEN, SYDVKM.

V gene TRBV19 combines with J gene TRBJ1-3; D is possibly TRBD1 (5 bases). Deletions cut 4 bases from V and 0 bases from J, with 13 bases between. The CDR3 spans 16 residues. CDR1 is LNHDA, CDR2 SQIVND, per germline (reference sequence). CDR3 bases: TGTGCCAGTAGTACTGGGACGGCTCTCTCTGGAAACACCATATATTTT. Its translation is CASSTGTALSGNTIYF.

This clone was observed once. This rearrangement joins TRBV5-1 to TRBJ2-5, with 8 bases lining up with TRBD2. The DNA end is a closer match to TRBJ2-7, so the J assignment may be wrong. Germline-derived CDR1 and CDR2 are SGHRS and YFSETQ. The CDR3 consists of 14 residues. The CDR3 here is CASSETSENYEQYF. The CDR3 DNA follows: TGCGCCAGCAGTGAGACTAGCGAGAACTACGAGCAGTACTTC.

The rearrangement joins TRBV28 to TRBJ2-2; 9 bases are shared with TRBD2. This CDR3 comprises 17 residues. Germline CDR1 is MDHEN and CDR2 is SYDVKM. Trimming removed 7 bases from V and 4 bases from J; junction bases left unmatched: 13. The DNA for the CDR3 is TGTGCCAGCAATGTTGGCGGGAGGGCCTCGGGCACCGGGGAGCTGTTTTTT. This sequence encodes CASNVGGRASGTGELFF.

The chain recombines TRBV5-1 with TRBJ2-5, with a weak D call TRBD1 (5 bases). The V and J ends lost 4 bases and 3 bases respectively, with 10 bases between them. Germline V CDR1 and CDR2: SGHRS, YFSETQ. The CDR3 sequence is 13 residues long. CDR3 sequence: CASSGAPKETQYF. The CDR3 DNA sequence: TGCGCCAGCAGCGGGGCCCCGAAAGAGACCCAGTACTTC.

V gene TRBV28 combines with J gene TRBJ2-2; 8 nucleotides match TRBD1. The CDR3 runs to 13 residues. Germline CDR1 and CDR2: MDHEN and SYDVKM. This chain's CDR3 is CRTGRPNTGELFF. In DNA form, the CDR3 reads TGTAGGACAGGGCGCCCGAACACCGGGGAGCTGTTTTTT.

Details on this clone: This specimen includes other DNA sequences encoding the same CDR3. This chain connects TRBV28 to TRBJ2-5, with 7 bases fitting TRBD2. This CDR3 contains 13 residues. CDR1 and CDR2 from the germline V gene are MDHEN and SYDVKM. With V trimmed by 4 bases and J by 1 base, 0 bases remained unmatched. The CDR3 DNA is TGTGCCAGCAGTTCTAGCGGCCAAGAGACCCAGTACTTC. It translates to CASSSSGQETQYF.

This clone was recorded once. The V gene is TRBV5-4, the J gene TRBJ2-5; no firm D call. Germline V gives CDR1 SGHNT, CDR2 YYREEE (reference sequence). V was pared by 1 base and J by 3 bases, with 10 bases between. This CDR3 contains 14 residues. CDR3 residues: CASSLKGMEETQYF. DNA of the CDR3: TGTGCCAGCAGCTTGAAGGGTATGGAAGAGACCCAGTACTTC. Filled out from reference TRBV5-4 and TRBJ2-5, the complete variable domain reads ETGVTQSPTHLIKTRGQQVTLRCSSQSGHNTVSWYQQALGQGPQFIFQYYREEENGRGNFPPRFSGLQFPNYSSELNVNALELDDSALYLCASSLKGMEETQYFGPGTRLLVL.

This chain connects TRBV7-2 to TRBJ1-2; 9 bases are a match to TRBD1. The V segment lost 5 bases and the J segment 7 bases; nucleotides outside the gene matches: 14. The CDR3 consists of 16 residues. The germline V gene has CDR1 SGHTA and CDR2 FQGNSA. The CDR3 region has the DNA TGTGCCAGCAGCCCTAGGGGCTGGGACAGGGTGGGTGGCTACACCTTC. Its translation is CASSPRGWDRVGGYTF.

The rearrangement joins TRBV5-6 to TRBJ1-2, with D perhaps TRBD1 (5 bases). Germline V lookup: CDR1 SGHDT, CDR2 YYEEEE. The CDR3 runs to 12 residues. Trimming removed 3 bases from V and 5 bases from J, with 8 bases in between. The CDR3 nucleotides read TGTGCCAGCAGCTCGGGGGATTATGGCTACACCTTC. Protein: CASSSGDYGYTF.

The chain combines TRBV9 with TRBJ1-2; D gene ambiguous. The CDR3 contains 14 residues. The germline V and J ends were trimmed by 3 bases and 4 bases, with 13 bases remaining between them. From germline, CDR1 is SGDLS and CDR2 YYNGEE. The CDR3 region is CASSEKSSPYGYTF. The CDR3 nucleotides read TGTGCCAGCAGCGAGAAGTCAAGCCCCTATGGCTACACCTTC.